In this sample, the clone carrying this T cell receptor (beta chain) turned up a few times. Its antigen is undetermined. The data belong to a study of T cells in localized non-small cell lung cancer. Study findings and constraints: Within adjacent lung there appeared a median approximately 60 of the top 100 tumor clones.

The data were produced by immunoSEQ multiplex PCR, yet TCRdb's version contains in-frame clones alone and is incomplete. The sample lists thousands of clones, 15% occurring once. The V end was cut by 3 bases, the J end by 0 bases, with 24 bases between. Germline V gene sequence: CDR1 SGHNT, CDR2 YENEEA. The CDR3 loop spans 19 amino acids. The receptor comes from a male donor aged 60 or older with stage II squamous cell lung carcinoma. The material sequenced was normal lung tissue next to the tumor, taken before any cancer treatment. The chain recombines TRBV11-3 with TRBJ2-7; D might be TRBD1 (5 bases). The CDR3 sequence is CASSLSSGYEIRTSYEQYF. The CDR3 DNA reads TGTGCCAGCAGCTTGTCTTCAGGGTACGAGATAAGGACCTCCTACGAGCAGTACTTC.